A single sample is the source of the 28 T cell receptor beta chains below, sequenced in a study of tumor-infiltrating lymphocytes in primary liver carcinoma. Germline DNA was also extracted, and blood RNA was taken from unsorted whole blood. A primer in the constant region served to generate TCR beta cDNA from approximately 450 ng of total RNA. Libraries of TCR beta came from three nested multiplex PCR rounds with slightly modified ARM-PCR. The study ran its first two PCR rounds for 9 to 10 cycles each, using TRBV1-TRBV30 forward primers and a C-beta reverse primer. TCRdb reprocessed the multiplex PCR reads with MiXCR, giving one entry per CDR3 protein. The sample has some 190,000 distinct CDR3 sequences; about 60% are singletons. The sample consisted of peripheral blood. The receptor source for this set is a man aged 35-49 years with primary liver carcinoma and hepatitis B virus infection.

The chain links TRBV10-3 to TRBJ2-1; perhaps TRBD2 as D (6 bases). The CDR3 totals 15 residues. The germline V gene has CDR1 ENHRY and CDR2 SYGVKD. V lost 2 bases to trimming and J lost 2 bases, with 10 bases between them. CDR3 loop: CAISERASAYNEQFF. The DNA of the CDR3 is TGTGCCATCAGTGAGCGGGCTAGCGCCTACAATGAGCAGTTCTTC.

For this clonotype: One end of the junction varies from germline; a read error may be responsible. The V gene is TRBV4-2, the J gene TRBJ2-6; 8 nucleotides line up with TRBD1. This CDR3 has 18 residues. The germline V gene encodes CDR1 LGHNA and CDR2 YNFKEQ. The CDR3 nucleotides are TGTGTCAGCAGCCAAGATGGACAGGGTAGCACTGGGGCCAACGTCCTGACTTTC. The encoded protein is CVSSQDGQGSTGANVLTF.

The rearrangement joins TRBV4-2 to TRBJ2-7; possibly TRBD1 or TRBD2 for D (5 bases each). With 0 bases removed from V and 3 bases from J, the gap between germline ends came to 15 bases. The germline V gene encodes CDR1 LGHNA and CDR2 YNFKEQ. CDR3 length equals 16 residues. CDR3: CASSQDVSGAHYEQYF. The CDR3 bases are TGTGCCAGCAGCCAAGACGTGTCCGGGGCGCACTACGAGCAGTACTTC.

The chain employs TRBV5-1 and TRBJ2-3; TRBD2 agrees at 11 bases. The CDR3 spans 17 residues. CDR1 and CDR2 from the germline V gene are SGHRS and YFSETQ. The V gene end was trimmed by 0 bases and the J gene end by 2 bases; junction bases not matched to a gene: 5. CDR3 in amino acids: CASSLGSTSGITDTQYF. Here the CDR3 DNA reads TGCGCCAGCAGCTTGGGTTCGACTAGCGGGATCACAGATACGCAGTATTTT.

The sample holds a few counts of this clonotype. This may come from a read error, since a much larger clone is one base off. J is TRBJ2-1 and V is TRBV6-5; 15 positions agree with TRBD2. V was clipped by 8 bases and J by 8 bases; unmatched bases: 16. This CDR3 has 18 residues. Germline V lookup: CDR1 MNHEY, CDR2 SVGAGI. CDR3 bases: TGTGCCAGCTCGTGGGACAGGGGGACTAGCGGGAGGACGCATGAGCAGTTCTTC. Its protein product is CASSWDRGTSGRTHEQFF.

For this clonotype: This may arise from a read error, as a much more abundant clone is one base away. The V call is TRBV29-1, the J call TRBJ2-3; a weak D match, TRBD2 (6 bases). CDR1 SQVTM and CDR2 ANQGSEA come from the germline V gene. The CDR3 consists of 12 residues. Trimming removed 7 bases at V and 10 bases at J, with 18 bases between. The CDR3 region is CSAAGLGDSQYF. CDR3 bases: TGCAGCGCCGCGGGGTTAGGGGATTCGCAGTATTTT.

As concerns this clonotype: Because it lacks the conserved phenylalanine or tryptophan at the end, this CDR3 is likely a read error. V and J are TRBV29-1 and TRBJ2-5; TRBD2 is a possible D gene (6 bases). V was pared by 3 bases and J by 4 bases, with 12 bases between. Germline values: CDR1 SQVTM, CDR2 ANQGSEA. The CDR3 extends over 13 amino acids. CDR3 in amino acids: CSVDEEGGETQYY. CDR3 in DNA: TGCAGCGTTGACGAAGAGGGAGGAGAGACCCAGTACTAC.

This clonotype was picked up many times. This rearrangement joins TRBV6-5 to TRBJ1-2; the D is unclear. CDR3 length: 12 amino acids. V lost 4 bases and J lost 4, with 7 bases in between. Germline V gene sequence: CDR1 MNHEY, CDR2 SVGAGI. CDR3 in amino acids: CASSSGGYGYTF. The CDR3 nucleotides are TGTGCCAGCAGTTCGGGCGGCTATGGCTACACCTTC.

This clonotype was recorded once. A much more abundant neighbour one base away suggests this may be a read error. The CDR3 region is CANSLWLQGSEAFF. DNA of the CDR3: TGTGCCAACAGCTTATGGTTGCAGGGATCTGAAGCTTTCTTT. V gene TRBV11-2 combines with J gene TRBJ1-1, with D possibly matching TRBD1 (5 bases). The CDR3 runs 14 residues. Germline lookup yields CDR1 SGHAT and CDR2 FQNNGV.

In regard to this clonotype: A much larger clone is a single base away; this may be a read error. The chain uses TRBV11-2 and TRBJ2-5; D possibly corresponds to TRBD2 (5 bases). Trimming took 1 base from V and 5 from J, leaving 20 bases between them. Germline assignment: CDR1 SGHAT and CDR2 FQNNGV. This CDR3 has 17 amino acids. CDR3 protein: CASSLGSFMGGFETQYF. CDR3 bases: TGTGCCAGCAGCTTAGGGTCCTTTATGGGCGGGTTTGAGACCCAGTACTTC.

This clonotype was detected a few times. This chain joins TRBV4-2 and TRBJ1-5; 10 bases line up with TRBD1. After removal of 3 bases from V and 6 bases from J, the junction contained 11 bases not matched to a gene. This CDR3 comprises 17 residues. Germline CDR1 reads LGHNA; CDR2 reads YNFKEQ. The CDR3 region is CASSHAHRTGGTQPQHF. The CDR3 bases are TGTGCCAGCAGCCACGCCCACCGGACAGGGGGGACTCAGCCCCAGCATTTT.

This sequence joins TRBV6-6 and TRBJ1-5, with 9 nucleotides matching TRBD1. Per the germline V gene, CDR1 is MNHNY and CDR2 is SVGAGI (reference sequence). The CDR3 length is 16 residues. V trimming: 7 bases; J trimming: 7 bases; junction bases outside the gene matches: 14. In nucleotides, the CDR3 is TGTGCCAGCAACGGGAACCGGGACAGGGAAGGGCAGCCCCAGCATTTT. Protein: CASNGNRDREGQPQHF.

This chain uses TRBV11-2 with TRBJ2-7; 10 positions match TRBD2. The V segment lost 1 base and the J segment 7 bases; nucleotides outside the gene matches: 10. Germline assignment: CDR1 SGHAT and CDR2 FQNNGV. The CDR3 runs 16 residues. The CDR3 reads CASSLGGLASGGEQYF. The CDR3 coding sequence is TGTGCCAGCAGCTTAGGTGGTTTGGCTAGCGGGGGTGAGCAGTACTTC.

V usage is TRBV9 and J usage is TRBJ2-7; the match to TRBD2 covers 9 bases. CDR1 is SGDLS and CDR2 is YYNGEE in the germline V gene. The trim removed 1 base at V and 4 bases at J, leaving 6 bases unmatched. This CDR3 has 15 amino acids. CDR3 sequence reads: CASSVRTSDFYEQYF. The CDR3, as DNA: TGTGCCAGCAGCGTAAGGACTAGCGACTTTTACGAGCAGTACTTC. Complete variable domain (other parts from reference TRBV9 and TRBJ2-7): DSGVTQTPKHLITATGQRVTLRCSPRSGDLSVYWYQQSLDQGLQFLIQYYNGEERAKGNILERFSAQQFPDLHSELNLSSLELGDSALYFCASSVRTSDFYEQYFGPGTRLTVT.

The rearrangement links TRBV11-2 to TRBJ2-7, with 11 positions matching TRBD2. V lost 7 bases and J lost 3; bases outside the gene matches: 8. This CDR3 is 15 amino acids long. CDR1 and CDR2 from the germline V gene are SGHAT and FQNNGV. The DNA of the CDR3 is TGTGCCAGCACCCTAGGTCTAGCGGGAGGCTACGAGCAGTACTTC. This translates into CASTLGLAGGYEQYF.

Comments on this clonotype: The conserved final phenylalanine or tryptophan is absent from the CDR3, which likely points to a read error. The limits of the CDR3 on the DNA are not certain, so only TCRdb's listed CDR3 is given. This CDR3 reads CASSSSDSTDVEKLFL. The rearrangement joins TRBV6-5 to TRBJ1-4; the table names TRBD1, a call not compared with the DNA. The CDR3 spans 16 amino acids, including both terminal residues. Germline V gene data show CDR1 as MNHEY and CDR2 as SVGAGI.

A few counts support this clonotype. One end of the junction fails to match germline, which may point to a read error. The chain carries TRBV5-1 and TRBJ2-2, with 9 bases matching TRBD1. This CDR3 contains 16 residues. In germline, CDR1 is SGHRS, CDR2 YFSETQ. CDR3 residues: CASSPWTGVTTGELFF. CDR3 bases: TGTGCCAGCAGCCCATGGACAGGGGTCACCACCGGGGAGCTGTTTTTT. The variable domain in full, completed from reference TRBV5-1 and TRBJ2-2, reads KAGVTQTPRYLIKTRGQQVTLSCSPISGHRSVSWYQQTPGQGLQFLFEYFSETQRNKGNFPGRFSGRQFSNSRSEMNVSTLELGDSALYLCASSPWTGVTTGELFFGEGSRLTVL.

This clonotype came up once. An end of the junction does not agree with germline; a read error may underlie this. The chain uses TRBV10-3 and TRBJ2-3; D possibly matches TRBD1 or TRBD2 (5 bases each). This CDR3 has 14 amino acids. CDR1 ENHRY and CDR2 SYGVKD come from the germline V gene. The CDR3 coding sequence is TGTACCATCAGTCCGGGGCAGGGAAAAGATACGCAGTATTTT. Its protein product is CTISPGQGKDTQYF.

The V call is TRBV5-1, the J call TRBJ2-6; D unresolved. Trimming took off 1 base at V and 0 bases at J, with 14 bases between the two ends. Germline V gene data show CDR1 as SGHRS and CDR2 as YFSETQ. This CDR3 has 18 residues. CDR3 coding DNA: TGCGCCAGCAGCTTGATAGGCCCTGAATTCTCTGGGGCCAACGTCCTGACTTTC. This gives the protein CASSLIGPEFSGANVLTF. Based on the CDR3 plus reference TRBV5-1 and TRBJ2-6, the full variable domain is KAGVTQTPRYLIKTRGQQVTLSCSPISGHRSVSWYQQTPGQGLQFLFEYFSETQRNKGNFPGRFSGRQFSNSRSEMNVSTLELGDSALYLCASSLIGPEFSGANVLTFGAGSRLTVL.

With regard to this clonotype: At one end, the junction sequence differs from germline, possibly due to a read error. This chain joins TRBV6-1 and TRBJ2-5, with 9 bases that match TRBD2. The germline V gene encodes CDR1 MNHNS and CDR2 SASEGT. The CDR3 is 17 amino acids. CDR3 protein: CASSDLWTSASGETQCF. The CDR3 DNA follows: TGTGCCAGCAGTGACCTTTGGACTAGCGCTTCTGGGGAGACCCAGTGCTTC.

There are a few counts of this clonotype. The DNA of the CDR3 is TGCGCCAGCAGCCATGCGGGACAGGGCCGGAATCAGCCCCAGCATTTT. It translates to CASSHAGQGRNQPQHF. This chain links TRBV4-1 with TRBJ1-5; 9 bases agree with TRBD1. Germline lookup yields CDR1 MGHRA and CDR2 YSYEKL. The CDR3 extends over 16 amino acids. Trimming removed 3 bases from V and 4 bases from J; junction bases left unmatched: 7.

This clonotype came up a few times. V usage is TRBV4-1 and J usage is TRBJ2-7; perhaps TRBD2 as D (5 bases). CDR3 length: 14 residues. Germline V lookup: CDR1 MGHRA, CDR2 YSYEKL. Trimming removed 4 bases at V and 0 bases at J, with 10 bases between. The CDR3 loop reads CASSRVSGSYEQYF. The CDR3 bases are TGCGCCAGCAGCCGAGTAAGCGGCTCCTACGAGCAGTACTTC.

This clonotype was observed a handful of times. V is TRBV6-2 or TRBV6-3 and J is TRBJ2-1; 11 bases match TRBD2. V was clipped by 0 bases and J by 3 bases; unmatched bases: 4. Germline CDR1 MNHEY, CDR2 SVGEGT. The CDR3 contains 17 residues. CDR3 residues: CASSYSRLAGYYNEQFF. As DNA, the CDR3 is TGTGCCAGCAGTTACTCTAGACTAGCGGGATACTACAATGAGCAGTTCTTC.

This clonotype came up many times. The V and J genes are TRBV29-1 and TRBJ2-5; D may correspond to TRBD1 or TRBD2 (5 bases each). Germline V gene sequence: CDR1 SQVTM, CDR2 ANQGSEA. The CDR3 runs to 13 residues. V lost 7 bases to trimming and J lost 3 bases, with 15 bases between them. The DNA for the CDR3 is TGCAGCGCCCTAGCAGGGTGGGAAGAGACCCAGTACTTC. It encodes CSALAGWEETQYF.

The chain has TRBV2 and TRBJ1-2, with D uncertain. Germline CDR1 reads SNHLY; CDR2 reads FYNNEI. V lost 2 bases, J lost 0 bases, and 7 bases lay in between. The CDR3 contains 14 residues. CDR3 in amino acids: CASSEKKTNYGYTF. CDR3 nucleotide sequence: TGTGCCAGCAGTGAAAAAAAGACTAACTATGGCTACACCTTC.

The chain employs TRBV5-4 and TRBJ1-2, with 7 bases fitting TRBD1. The CDR3 is made up of 15 amino acids. Germline V gene lookup returns CDR1 SGHNT and CDR2 YYREEE (reference sequence). Trimming cost V 4 bases and J 4 bases; bases outside gene matches: 10. The CDR3 region is CASSVGQANSYGYTF. The CDR3 DNA follows: TGTGCCAGCAGCGTCGGACAGGCCAACTCCTATGGCTACACCTTC.

This clonotype was recorded many times. The chain combines TRBV29-1 with TRBJ1-2; weak D call: TRBD1 (5 bases). The CDR3 covers 12 residues. Germline-derived CDR1 and CDR2 are SQVTM and ANQGSEA. V lost 7 bases to trimming and J lost 5 bases, with 14 bases between them. CDR3 DNA sequence: TGCAGCGCCGACGGACCAGGGTATGGCTACACCTTC. Translation gives CSADGPGYGYTF.

The chain joins TRBV28 to TRBJ2-7; 7 bases map to TRBD2. J lost 3 bases, V lost 4 bases, and 15 bases had no gene match. This CDR3 has 17 amino acids. From germline, CDR1 is MDHEN and CDR2 SYDVKM. The CDR3 nucleotides are TGTGCCAGCAGTTCCTCAGAATGGGGGGGAGGGTACTACGAGCAGTACTTC. It encodes CASSSSEWGGGYYEQYF.